The 20 T cell receptor beta chains in this list originate from one sample, sequenced in a study of blood T cells in healthy people across ages. It was with a sample-barcoded 5' primer and a J-beta primer mix that a second PCR of about 6 to 11 cycles was run. TCRdb called the 5' RACE reads again in MiXCR, with one record for every CDR3 protein. The table shows 600,000 to 800,000 distinct CDR3 sequences, with 20% to 25% occurring only once. What was sequenced was blood. These receptors came from a man in his 70s in good health.

The rearrangement links TRBV24-1 to TRBJ1-2, with TRBD1 matching over 9 bases. The V gene end was trimmed by 3 bases and the J gene end by 7 bases; junction bases not matched to a gene: 8. Germline CDR1 KGHDR, CDR2 SFDVKD. The CDR3 has 15 residues. The CDR3 region is CATSDLTTGGSGYTF. The CDR3 DNA follows: TGTGCCACCAGTGATCTAACGACAGGGGGATCTGGCTACACCTTC.

The chain joins TRBV6-2 or TRBV6-3 to TRBJ1-2, with 9 bases that match TRBD1. V lost 6 bases to trimming and J lost 3 bases; unmatched junction nucleotides: 8. The germline CDR1 and CDR2 sequences are MNHEY and SVGEGT. The CDR3 contains 15 residues. The CDR3 here is CASRHNGQGYYGYTF. The CDR3 bases are TGTGCCAGCAGGCACAACGGACAGGGGTACTATGGCTACACCTTC.

The chain employs TRBV29-1 and TRBJ1-2; 9 bases line up with TRBD1. The CDR3 length is 14 residues. Germline CDR1 and CDR2: SQVTM and ANQGSEA. V shed 5 bases, J shed 4 bases, and the junction held 8 bases outside the gene matches. The CDR3, as DNA: TGCAGCGTTCACCCCGGGACAGGGAGCTATGGCTACACCTTC. Translation gives CSVHPGTGSYGYTF.

V and J are TRBV6-5 and TRBJ2-2; D remains ambiguous. The CDR3 is 15 residues long. Germline CDR1 reads MNHEY; CDR2 reads SVGAGI. Trimming removed 8 bases at V and 1 base at J, with 14 bases between. The DNA for the CDR3 is TGTGCCAGCTCGGAGTTGGTTAAGAACACCGGGGAGCTGTTTTTT. Translating gives CASSELVKNTGELFF.

This clonotype came up a few times. The chain recombines TRBV20-1 with TRBJ2-5; tentative D call: TRBD1 (5 bases). The germline V gene encodes CDR1 DFQATT and CDR2 SNEGSKA (reference sequence). V was trimmed by 0 bases and J by 1 base, leaving 18 bases between them. The CDR3 runs to 17 residues. CDR3 in amino acids: CSARDPRAGSVQETQYF. CDR3 DNA: TGCAGTGCTAGAGACCCCCGCGCAGGGTCTGTCCAAGAGACCCAGTACTTC.

V is TRBV13 and J is TRBJ2-3; TRBD2 matches at 8 bases. Germline loops: CDR1 PRHDT, CDR2 FYEKMQ (reference sequence). The ends lost 6 bases at V and 5 bases at J; junction bases unmatched: 13. The CDR3 runs to 16 residues. The CDR3 nucleotides are TGTGCCAGCAGTCTTCAGCGGGAGAGTGGGGAAGATACGCAGTATTTT. Its translation: CASSLQRESGEDTQYF.

This chain joins TRBV5-1 and TRBJ2-3, with D unresolved. Germline V CDR1 and CDR2: SGHRS, YFSETQ. This CDR3 comprises 13 residues. Trimming took off 7 bases at V and 4 bases at J, with 13 bases between the two ends. DNA of the CDR3: TGCGCCAGCGGCCAAACAAACTCAGATACGCAGTATTTT. Translated: CASGQTNSDTQYF.

V gene TRBV20-1 combines with J gene TRBJ2-5; no definite D call. CDR3 length: 13 residues. Trimming pared 3 bases from V and 6 bases from J, leaving 14 bases between. CDR1 and CDR2 (germline): DFQATT, SNEGSKA (reference sequence). CDR3 nucleotide sequence: TGCAGTGCTAGGGCTACCCGTGAGAAGACCCAGTACTTC. Translated: CSARATREKTQYF.

This clonotype turned up a few times. At one of its ends the junction is not consistent with the germline gene, which may arise from a read error. The rearrangement uses TRBV20-1 and TRBJ2-5; D is tentatively TRBD1 or TRBD2 (5 bases each). The CDR3 is made up of 12 amino acids. Germline assignment: CDR1 DFQATT and CDR2 SNEGSKA (reference sequence). The CDR3 region has the DNA TGTAGCCTAAGTGGGGGCCAAGAGACCCAGTACTTC. This sequence encodes CSLSGGQETQYF.

V and J are TRBV6-1 and TRBJ2-2; no reliable D call. The V and J ends lost 6 bases and 4 bases respectively, with 15 bases between them. CDR1 and CDR2 (germline): MNHNS, SASEGT. The CDR3 extends over 15 amino acids. The CDR3 DNA follows: TGTGCCAGCAGGCGGACGGAAAAGGGCACCGGGGAGCTGTTTTTT. Translating it yields CASRRTEKGTGELFF.

The sample holds a few counts of this clonotype. This chain links TRBV18 with TRBJ2-3; D might be TRBD1 (5 bases). Germline V gives CDR1 KGHSH, CDR2 LQKENI. Trimming pared 5 bases from V and 5 bases from J, leaving 8 bases between. CDR3 length: 12 amino acids. The CDR3 loop reads CASSTDRDTQYF. The CDR3 coding sequence is TGTGCCAGCTCAACCGACAGAGATACGCAGTATTTT.

This clonotype was seen only a few times. The chain is built from TRBV4-1 and TRBJ2-3; 7 bases fit TRBD1. This CDR3 has 16 residues. Germline CDR1 is MGHRA and CDR2 is YSYEKL. V was pared by 0 bases and J by 1 base, with 4 bases of the junction left unmatched. The CDR3 is CASSQDPTGGTDTQYF. The CDR3 nucleotides are TGCGCCAGCAGCCAAGATCCCACAGGGGGCACAGATACGCAGTATTTT.

V is TRBV29-1 and J is TRBJ2-7; 9 nucleotides align to TRBD2. The CDR3 consists of 15 residues. The germline V gene has CDR1 SQVTM and CDR2 ANQGSEA. V shed 2 bases and J 6 bases; nucleotides not matched to a gene: 11. The CDR3 sequence: CSVESRASGNFEQYF. CDR3 sequence (DNA): TGCAGCGTTGAAAGCCGCGCTAGCGGGAACTTCGAGCAGTACTTC.

At least ten counts were recorded for this clonotype. The V and J genes are TRBV5-1 and TRBJ1-2; D not resolved. The CDR3 is made up of 13 amino acids. Germline CDR1 and CDR2: SGHRS and YFSETQ. The V end was cut by 0 bases, the J end by 5 bases, with 8 bases between. The DNA of the CDR3 is TGCGCCAGCAGCTTGGACCCGGAGTATGGCTACACCTTC. It encodes CASSLDPEYGYTF. The variable domain in full, with the rest retrieved from reference TRBV5-1 and TRBJ1-2, is KAGVTQTPRYLIKTRGQQVTLSCSPISGHRSVSWYQQTPGQGLQFLFEYFSETQRNKGNFPGRFSGRQFSNSRSEMNVSTLELGDSALYLCASSLDPEYGYTFGSGTRLTVV.

The CDR3 sequence: CAISELSGTDTGELFF. The CDR3 DNA sequence: TGTGCCATCAGTGAACTATCCGGGACGGACACCGGGGAGCTGTTTTTT. The rearrangement links TRBV10-3 to TRBJ2-2; D tentatively reads TRBD1 or TRBD2 (5 bases each). This CDR3 contains 16 residues. Germline V gene data show CDR1 as ENHRY and CDR2 as SYGVKD. V was clipped by 3 bases and J by 3 bases, with 14 bases between them.

This clonotype was found many times. This chain links TRBV2 with TRBJ1-4, with 7 bases identical to TRBD1. Germline V CDR1 and CDR2: SNHLY, FYNNEI. V gave up 2 bases and J gave up 3 bases; unmatched junction bases: 6. The CDR3 runs to 16 residues. The CDR3 protein is CASSETTGAANEKLFF. The DNA for the CDR3 is TGTGCCAGCAGTGAAACCACAGGGGCGGCTAATGAAAAACTGTTTTTT.

This clonotype showed up just a few times. This chain links TRBV20-1 with TRBJ2-7; 8 bases match TRBD2. Germline V lookup: CDR1 DFQATT, CDR2 SNEGSKA (reference sequence). The CDR3 runs 17 residues. V was pared by 0 bases and J by 3 bases, with 13 bases of the junction left unmatched. The CDR3 DNA is TGCAGTGCTAGAGATCTGGAGAAGCGGGAGTATAGCTACGAGCAGTACTTC. Protein sequence: CSARDLEKREYSYEQYF.

The chain recombines TRBV5-5 with TRBJ2-7; D unclear. Trimming took 3 bases from V and 2 from J, leaving 15 bases between them. The CDR3 length is 15 residues. Germline CDR1 SGHKS, CDR2 YYEKEE (reference sequence). CDR3 sequence: CASSSAVATTYEQYF. CDR3 bases: TGTGCCAGCAGCTCGGCCGTGGCCACGACCTACGAGCAGTACTTC.

This clonotype was picked up many times. The chain combines TRBV5-4 with TRBJ2-5; 13 positions match TRBD2. Germline trimming cut 1 base from V and 3 bases from J; bases unmatched to any gene: 0. This CDR3 contains 15 residues. CDR1 and CDR2 (germline): SGHNT, YYREEE (reference sequence). CDR3 coding DNA: TGTGCCAGCAGCTTGACTAGCGGGAGGGAAGAGACCCAGTACTTC. Translation gives CASSLTSGREETQYF.

This clonotype appeared a few times. In DNA form, the CDR3 reads TGTGCCAGCAGCTTCGCAGGGGTAGGAGAGACCCAGTACTTC. It codes for CASSFAGVGETQYF. The chain has TRBV28 and TRBJ2-5; perhaps TRBD1 as D (6 bases). Germline assignment: CDR1 MDHEN and CDR2 SYDVKM. With 6 bases removed from V and 4 bases from J, the gap between germline ends came to 15 bases. The CDR3 is 14 amino acids. The full variable domain, its missing parts supplied by reference TRBV28 and TRBJ2-5, is DVKVTQSSRYLVKRTGEKVFLECVQDMDHENMFWYRQDPGLGLRLIYFSYDVKMKEKGDIPEGYSVSREKKERFSLILESASTNQTSMYLCASSFAGVGETQYFGPGTRLLVL.